Included here is one T cell receptor (beta chain) sequence, with context. Its antigen is still unknown. This sample is part of a study of T cell responses to AZD1222 COVID-19 vaccine. Study observations and caveats: There were repertoire samples only from the period after the peak T cell response. White British people made up most donors, females outnumbered males, and clonal diversity was possibly underestimated.

The table came from immunoSEQ multiplex PCR; TCRdb's copy has only in-frame clones and leaves some out. The sample lists some 160,000 clones, 85% to 95% occurring once. V was clipped by 6 bases and J by 6 bases, with 12 bases between them. The length of the CDR3 is 12 residues. Germline loops: CDR1 ENHRY, CDR2 SYGVKD. The sequencing here drew on peripheral blood, taken on day 0 of AZD1222 vaccination. This TCR was sampled from an adult in good health. The chain employs TRBV10-3 and TRBJ2-7; a weak D match, TRBD2 (6 bases). DNA for the CDR3: TGTGCCATCAGCGGGACGGGAGCCGAGCAGTACTTC. Its protein is CAISGTGAEQYF.